The rows below give T cell receptor beta chains drawn from one sample of a study of blood T cell repertoires in COVID-19. Assay: immunoSEQ multiplex PCR; the TCRdb copy retains only in-frame clones and omits some. The sample contains roughly 150,000 clones, approximately 85% of which appear only once. Sequenced sample: peripheral blood. The receptors come from a woman aged 50 to 60 with COVID-19, enrolled during active disease. The CDR3 runs from the conserved cysteine through the conserved F or W. The order of the fields is J gene, V gene, D gene, CDR3 protein, CDR3 DNA. The D gene is left open where the match is weak.

J: TRBJ1-5; V: TRBV6-5; D: TRBD1; CDR3: CASSWTGDSNQPQHF; DNA: TGTGCCAGCAGTTGGACAGGGGATAGCAATCAGCCCCAGCATTTT
J: TRBJ1-2; V: TRBV9; D: NA; CDR3: CASSVEATTNYGYTF; DNA: TGTGCCAGCAGCGTGGAGGCGACCACTAACTATGGCTACACCTTC
J: TRBJ2-5; V: TRBV29-1; D: NA; CDR3: CSVGQGLETQYF; DNA: TGCAGCGTTGGACAGGGACTCGAGACCCAGTACTTC
J: TRBJ1-5; V: TRBV3-1/TRBV3-2; D: NA; CDR3: CASSPQGTNQPQHF; DNA: TGTGCCAGCAGCCCCCAGGGGACGAATCAGCCCCAGCATTTT
J: TRBJ2-7; V: TRBV6-4; D: TRBD1; CDR3: CASSVDRAYEQYF; DNA: TGTGCCAGCAGTGTGGACAGGGCCTACGAGCAGTACTTC
J: TRBJ1-1; V: TRBV19; D: TRBD1; CDR3: CASSMKAGGTEAFF; DNA: TGTGCCAGTAGTATGAAGGCAGGGGGCACTGAAGCTTTCTTT
J: TRBJ1-2; V: TRBV6-2/TRBV6-3; D: TRBD1; CDR3: CASRPSSGTGTRYGYTF; DNA: TGTGCCAGCAGGCCTTCATCCGGGACAGGAACCCGCTATGGCTACACCTTC
J: TRBJ2-7; V: TRBV5-6; D: TRBD1; CDR3: CASSLGDREIYEQYF; DNA: TGTGCCAGCAGCTTGGGGGACAGGGAAATTTACGAGCAGTACTTC
J: TRBJ2-1; V: TRBV11-2; D: TRBD2; CDR3: CASSQGLAYNEQFF; DNA: TGTGCCAGCAGCCAGGGACTAGCGTACAATGAGCAGTTCTTC
J: TRBJ1-1; V: TRBV29-1; D: TRBD1; CDR3: CSATGQGNTEAFF; DNA: TGCAGCGCCACGGGACAGGGGAACACTGAAGCTTTCTTT
J: TRBJ1-1; V: TRBV18; D: NA; CDR3: CASSPKQTNTEAFF; DNA: TGTGCCAGCTCACCAAAACAGACGAACACTGAAGCTTTCTTT
J: TRBJ1-2; V: TRBV30; D: TRBD1; CDR3: CAWSGTGESYGYTF; DNA: TGTGCCTGGAGTGGGACAGGGGAGAGCTATGGCTACACCTTC
J: TRBJ2-3; V: TRBV30; D: NA; CDR3: CAWSLGPGDTQYF; DNA: TGTGCCTGGAGCCTGGGCCCAGGGGATACGCAGTATTTT
J: TRBJ1-2; V: TRBV29-1; D: NA; CDR3: CSHTGSYYGYTF; DNA: TGCAGCCATACAGGGAGTTACTATGGCTACACCTTC
J: TRBJ2-3; V: TRBV7-3; D: NA; CDR3: CASSPNRGGDSDTQYF; DNA: TGTGCCAGCAGCCCGAATAGGGGCGGGGACTCAGATACGCAGTATTTT
J: TRBJ2-3; V: TRBV7-3; D: TRBD2; CDR3: CASAGTSGVADTQYF; DNA: TGTGCCAGCGCCGGGACTAGCGGGGTGGCAGATACGCAGTATTTT
J: TRBJ2-3; V: TRBV19; D: TRBD2; CDR3: CASRGGGDTQYF; DNA: TGTGCCAGTAGGGGCGGGGGAGATACGCAGTATTTT